These 25 T cell receptor beta chains were all obtained from the same sample, sequenced in a study of blood T cell repertoires in COVID-19. Libraries were prepared by immunoSEQ multiplex PCR; TCRdb keeps only in-frame clonotypes and omits some of them. The table lists under 200,000 clones, roughly 82% of them singletons. Sequencing was carried out using PBMCs or T cells enriched from blood (not recorded which). Every receptor here comes from a woman aged 55-69 years with acute COVID-19.

This chain joins TRBV16 and TRBJ1-4, with D uncertain. V lost 9 bases and J 4 bases, leaving 15 bases between the germline ends. CDR1 and CDR2 from the germline V gene are KGHSY and FQNENV. This CDR3 contains 14 residues. The DNA for the CDR3 is TGTGCCAGTTGCTTTGGACTGAATAATGAAAAACTGTTTTTT. Protein sequence: CASCFGLNNEKLFF.

V gene TRBV19 combines with J gene TRBJ2-3; D is ambiguous. Trimming pared 3 bases from V and 0 bases from J, leaving 10 bases between. CDR1 and CDR2 (germline): LNHDA, SQIVND (reference sequence). The CDR3 runs 15 residues. The CDR3 DNA follows: TGTGCCAGTAGTATTTCCATAACTAGCACAGATACGCAGTATTTT. This translates into CASSISITSTDTQYF.

The chain combines TRBV28 with TRBJ1-5; D is perhaps TRBD1 (5 bases). V lost 6 bases to trimming and J lost 3 bases, with 9 bases between them. From germline, CDR1 is MDHEN and CDR2 SYDVKM. The CDR3 covers 13 residues. CDR3 region: CASRQGYNQPQHF. CDR3 in DNA: TGTGCCAGCAGGCAGGGTTACAATCAGCCCCAGCATTTT.

V and J are TRBV28 and TRBJ1-1, with D perhaps matching TRBD1 (5 bases). The length of the CDR3 is 17 residues. Trimming stripped 4 bases from V and 0 bases from J, with 18 bases between. Germline V CDR1 and CDR2: MDHEN, SYDVKM. CDR3 sequence: CASSSGTGGSMNTEAFF. DNA of the CDR3: TGTGCCAGCAGTTCCGGGACGGGGGGTAGCATGAACACTGAAGCTTTCTTT.

The chain recombines TRBV4-3 with TRBJ1-2; the D gene is possibly TRBD1 (5 bases). V was clipped by 0 bases and J by 8 bases, with 10 bases between them. The CDR3 extends over 13 amino acids. The V gene's germline CDR1 is LGHNA and CDR2 YSLEER. In DNA form, the CDR3 reads TGCGCCAGCAGCCAAGATAAAGGGGCCGGCTACACCTTC. Amino acid sequence: CASSQDKGAGYTF.

The genes are TRBV4-1 and TRBJ1-2; unclear D gene. From germline, CDR1 is MGHRA and CDR2 YSYEKL. The CDR3 spans 13 residues. Trimming pared 2 bases from V and 8 bases from J, leaving 12 bases between. This CDR3 reads CASSQTPPGGYTF. Here the CDR3 DNA reads TGCGCCAGCAGCCAAACTCCCCCGGGAGGCTACACCTTC.

The chain links TRBV28 to TRBJ2-4, with D possibly matching TRBD1 (6 bases). CDR3 length equals 10 residues. Trimming took 6 bases from V and 9 from J, leaving 6 bases between them. Germline V gene lookup returns CDR1 MDHEN and CDR2 SYDVKM. For the CDR3, the DNA is TGTGCCAGCAGACAGGGCATTCAGTACTTC. Protein sequence: CASRQGIQYF. Combining the CDR3 with reference TRBV28 and TRBJ2-4 gives the whole variable domain DVKVTQSSRYLVKRTGEKVFLECVQDMDHENMFWYRQDPGLGLRLIYFSYDVKMKEKGDIPEGYSVSREKKERFSLILESASTNQTSMYLCASRQGIQYFGAGTRLSVL.

J is TRBJ2-2 and V is TRBV19; the D gene is possibly TRBD2 (6 bases). V was pared by 5 bases and J by 6 bases, with 13 bases between. Looked up from germline, CDR1 is LNHDA and CDR2 is SQIVND (reference sequence). This CDR3 has 14 amino acids. CDR3: CASSGGRSAGELFF. The DNA for the CDR3 is TGTGCCAGTAGTGGGGGGAGGAGTGCCGGGGAGCTGTTTTTT.

This chain links TRBV2 with TRBJ1-1; D not certain. CDR3 length equals 13 residues. V lost 7 bases and J lost 1, with 10 bases in between. Germline CDR1 reads SNHLY; CDR2 reads FYNNEI. The CDR3 sequence: CASNGGPNTEAFF. CDR3 in DNA: TGTGCCAGCAATGGAGGGCCGAACACTGAAGCTTTCTTT.

This chain connects TRBV7-6 to TRBJ2-5; 8 positions agree with TRBD1. From germline, CDR1 is SGHVS and CDR2 FNYEAQ. V trimming: 5 bases; J trimming: 4 bases; junction bases outside the gene matches: 6. The CDR3 runs to 14 residues. CDR3 bases: TGTGCCAGCAGCCGTCCCGGGACAGGAGAGACCCAGTACTTC. It encodes CASSRPGTGETQYF.

V and J are TRBV9 and TRBJ2-1; a possible D gene is TRBD1 (6 bases). Germline lookup yields CDR1 SGDLS and CDR2 YYNGEE. V lost 3 bases to trimming and J lost 10 bases, with 17 bases between them. The CDR3 length is 14 residues. The CDR3 bases are TGTGCCAGCAGCGCCTCCGGGACATTGGGGGAGCAGTTCTTC. Amino acid sequence: CASSASGTLGEQFF.

This clone was observed a handful of times. The genes are TRBV5-6 and TRBJ1-6, with D perhaps TRBD1 (5 bases). This CDR3 comprises 19 residues. Germline V gives CDR1 SGHDT, CDR2 YYEEEE. The V gene lost 1 base and the J gene lost 7 bases, with 24 bases spanning the gap. The CDR3 DNA reads TGTGCCAGCAGCTTGATTAGCATGGGGAGGGGTCGCGGAAATTCACCCCTCCACTTT. It yields the protein CASSLISMGRGRGNSPLHF.

The chain combines TRBV3-1 (or the pseudogene TRBV3-2) with TRBJ2-1; TRBD1 matches 12 bases. Germline values: CDR1 LGHDT, CDR2 YNNKEL (reference sequence). The CDR3 runs to 16 residues. V was pared by 4 bases and J by 4 bases, with 5 bases of the junction left unmatched. The CDR3 bases are TGTGCCAGCAGCCGGGGGACAGGGGGCCTGTACAATGAGCAGTTCTTC. The encoded protein is CASSRGTGGLYNEQFF.

The rearrangement joins TRBV6-5 to TRBJ2-2; 10 positions agree with TRBD2. Trimming took 5 bases from V and 6 from J; bases not matched to a gene: 3. This CDR3 has 14 residues. CDR1 is MNHEY and CDR2 is SVGAGI in the germline V gene. The CDR3 spells CASSSGGAAGELFF. CDR3 DNA: TGTGCCAGCAGTAGCGGGGGGGCAGCCGGGGAGCTGTTTTTT.

The J gene is TRBJ2-3, the V gene TRBV18; TRBD2 might be the D (5 bases). CDR3 length equals 12 residues. V lost 10 bases, J lost 3 bases, and 11 bases lay in between. Germline V gene lookup returns CDR1 KGHSH and CDR2 LQKENI. In DNA form, the CDR3 reads TGTGCCACTTCGGGGTGGACAGATACGCAGTATTTT. Amino acid sequence: CATSGWTDTQYF. Full variable domain (outside the CDR3, taken from reference TRBV18 and TRBJ2-3): NAGVMQNPRHLVRRRGQEARLRCSPMKGHSHVYWYRQLPEEGLKFMVYLQKENIIDESGMPKERFSAEFPKEGPSILRIQQVVRGDSAAYFCATSGWTDTQYFGPGTRLTVL.

This chain joins TRBV6-2 or TRBV6-3 and TRBJ2-3, with 8 bases aligning to TRBD2. V shed 5 bases and J 2 bases; nucleotides not matched to a gene: 12. Germline loops: CDR1 MNHEY, CDR2 SVGEGT. CDR3 length: 17 residues. CDR3 DNA sequence: TGTGCCAGCAGTCTAAAAAGCGGGAGTTGGGTCACAGATACGCAGTATTTT. This encodes CASSLKSGSWVTDTQYF.

The chain employs TRBV7-9 and TRBJ1-2; D is uncertain. V was cut by 2 bases and J by 4 bases, with 8 bases left in between. The CDR3 is 13 amino acids. CDR1 and CDR2 from the germline V gene are SEHNR and FQNEAQ (reference sequence). DNA of the CDR3: TGTGCCAGCAGCTTAACGACTGTCTATGGCTACACCTTC. Its protein is CASSLTTVYGYTF.

The rearrangement joins TRBV3-1 (or the pseudogene TRBV3-2) to TRBJ2-1, with TRBD2 matching 7 bases. Germline V gene data show CDR1 as LGHDT and CDR2 as YNNKEL (reference sequence). Trimming at V came to 4 bases and at J to 7 bases, leaving 7 bases not matched to a gene. There are 14 residues in the CDR3. The CDR3 DNA sequence: TGTGCCAGCAGCCTAAAGCGGGGCGCAAATGAGCAGTTCTTC. This translates into CASSLKRGANEQFF.

J is TRBJ2-5 and V is TRBV3-1 (or the pseudogene TRBV3-2); 7 bases fit TRBD1. J was trimmed by 8 bases and V by 3 bases; bases with no gene match: 3. The CDR3 sequence is 12 residues long. CDR1 and CDR2 (germline): LGHDT, YNNKEL (reference sequence). The DNA for the CDR3 is TGTGCCAGCAGCCATGACAGGGCCACCCAGTACTTC. Residues: CASSHDRATQYF.

The gene calls are TRBV6-5 and TRBJ2-7; maybe TRBD1 (6 bases). V gave up 5 bases and J gave up 2 bases, with 13 bases separating them. CDR1 and CDR2 (germline): MNHEY, SVGAGI. The CDR3 contains 14 residues. The CDR3 protein is CASSRGTSTYEQYV. The CDR3 nucleotides read TGTGCCAGCAGTCGAGGGACATCCACCTACGAGCAGTACGTC.

The chain carries TRBV5-5 and TRBJ1-2, with D maybe TRBD1 (5 bases). This CDR3 comprises 15 residues. Trimming took 4 bases from V and 4 from J, leaving 17 bases between them. Germline CDR1 and CDR2: SGHKS and YYEKEE (reference sequence). Here the CDR3 reads CASSREGKGTYGYTF. CDR3 coding DNA: TGTGCCAGCAGCCGGGAGGGAAAGGGGACCTATGGCTACACCTTC.

This clone was observed a few times. This chain uses TRBV10-1 with TRBJ2-1; 9 nucleotides align to TRBD1. The length of the CDR3 is 15 residues. Germline CDR1 and CDR2: WNHNN and SYGVQD (reference sequence). V lost 3 bases to trimming and J lost 6 bases; unmatched junction nucleotides: 6. CDR3 DNA: TGCGCCAGCAGTGATCCGGGACAGGGTATCAATGAGCAGTTCTTC. The encoded protein is CASSDPGQGINEQFF.

The chain combines TRBV28 with TRBJ1-6, with TRBD1 matching 9 bases. The CDR3 is 18 residues long. V shed 5 bases, J shed 7 bases, and the junction held 15 bases outside the gene matches. The germline V gene has CDR1 MDHEN and CDR2 SYDVKM. In DNA, the CDR3 is TGTGCCAGCAGTGGGTCACCCCGGGACAGGGTGTGGAATTCACCCCTCCACTTT. Protein: CASSGSPRDRVWNSPLHF.

Regarding this clone: Other DNA sequences within the sample encode an identical CDR3. This chain uses TRBV5-4 with TRBJ2-7; D is possibly TRBD1 (6 bases). This CDR3 is built from 15 residues. The ends were cut back, 3 bases at V and 0 bases at J, with 13 bases in the middle. From germline, CDR1 is SGHNT and CDR2 YYREEE (reference sequence). The CDR3 DNA is TGTGCCAGCAGCTCCGGGACACTCGGCTCCTACGAGCAGTACTTC. As protein: CASSSGTLGSYEQYF.

The V gene is TRBV27, the J gene TRBJ2-2, with D possibly TRBD1 on 6 matching bases. CDR3 length equals 17 residues. V was clipped by 4 bases and J by 0 bases, with 15 bases between them. CDR1 is MNHEY, CDR2 SMNVEV, per germline (reference sequence). Here the CDR3 reads CASSWRLPGANTGELFF. The CDR3 DNA reads as TGTGCCAGCAGTTGGCGACTCCCAGGGGCGAACACCGGGGAGCTGTTTTTT.